This entry lists 26 T cell receptor beta chains sequenced from one sample in a study of blood T cell repertoires in COVID-19. Clones were read by immunoSEQ multiplex PCR, and TCRdb kept only the in-frame ones, dropping some. The table has 300,000 to 400,000 clones, roughly 85% seen once; the top ten hold roughly 4.2%. Input material: PBMCs or T cells enriched from blood (not recorded which). The receptors shown here come from a woman between 35 and 50 years old with acute COVID-19.

V gene TRBV6-5 combines with J gene TRBJ1-2; a possible D gene is TRBD1 (5 bases). CDR1 and CDR2 from the germline V gene are MNHEY and SVGAGI. With 2 bases removed from V and 4 bases from J, the gap between germline ends came to 11 bases. The CDR3 sequence is 14 residues long. The CDR3 nucleotides are TGTGCCAGCAGTTACCGTGATAGGGGCTATGGCTACACCTTC. This sequence encodes CASSYRDRGYGYTF.

The chain employs TRBV6-5 and TRBJ2-1, with TRBD1 matching 7 bases. Trimming at V came to 5 bases and at J to 6 bases, leaving 1 base not matched to a gene. This CDR3 is built from 12 residues. CDR1 MNHEY and CDR2 SVGAGI come from the germline V gene. The CDR3, as DNA: TGTGCCAGCAGTCACAGGGGCAATGAGCAGTTCTTC. It specifies CASSHRGNEQFF.

The CDR3 sequence is CASSQRSFLAGGQETQYF. Written as DNA, the CDR3 is TGCGCCAGCAGCCAACGCTCCTTCTTAGCGGGGGGGCAAGAGACCCAGTACTTC. The chain couples TRBV4-3 to TRBJ2-5, with 11 bases that match TRBD2. Germline V gene sequence: CDR1 LGHNA, CDR2 YSLEER. The V segment lost 2 bases and the J segment 2 bases; nucleotides outside the gene matches: 10. The CDR3 has 18 amino acids.

This clone appeared a single time. This chain uses TRBV29-1 with TRBJ2-3; weak D call: TRBD1 (7 bases). Trimming took 7 bases from V and 11 from J, leaving 22 bases between them. The CDR3 runs to 13 residues. Germline CDR1 reads SQVTM; CDR2 reads ANQGSEA. DNA of the CDR3: TGCAGCGCCGGTCCCCCGGAGCAGGGGGGGCAGTATTTT. As protein: CSAGPPEQGGQYF.

The chain uses TRBV29-1 and TRBJ1-1, with D perhaps TRBD1 (6 bases). CDR3 length equals 14 residues. Trimming left V 4 bases short and J 4 bases short, with 16 bases between. Germline values: CDR1 SQVTM, CDR2 ANQGSEA. This chain's CDR3 is CSVGIRQDSTEAFF. For the CDR3, the DNA is TGCAGCGTTGGGATCCGACAGGACTCCACTGAAGCTTTCTTT.

The rearrangement links TRBV6-6 to TRBJ1-5, with TRBD1 as a possible D gene (5 bases). V was cut by 5 bases and J by 0 bases, with 17 bases left in between. CDR3 length: 17 residues. Germline V gene sequence: CDR1 MNHNY, CDR2 SVGAGI (reference sequence). CDR3 sequence reads: CASSPPAGQFSNQPQHF. The CDR3, as DNA: TGTGCCAGCAGTCCCCCGGCGGGGCAGTTTAGCAATCAGCCCCAGCATTTT.

The chain links TRBV3-1 (or the pseudogene TRBV3-2) to TRBJ2-3; TRBD2 matches 11 bases. With 3 bases clipped from V and 1 base from J, the junction kept 0 bases outside the gene matches. This CDR3 has 15 residues. Per the germline V gene, CDR1 is LGHDT and CDR2 is YNNKEL (reference sequence). CDR3 sequence: CASSQGLAGTDTQYF. For the CDR3, the DNA is TGTGCCAGCAGCCAGGGACTAGCGGGCACAGATACGCAGTATTTT.

The chain employs TRBV28 and TRBJ1-2; 10 bases are a match to TRBD1. The CDR3 runs to 15 residues. Germline V gives CDR1 MDHEN, CDR2 SYDVKM. V lost 5 bases, J lost 7 bases, and 10 bases stayed unmatched. The CDR3 region has the DNA TGTGCCAGCAGTACGAGGCCGGGACAGGGGCCTGGCTACACCTTC. Encoded protein: CASSTRPGQGPGYTF.

This clone was detected only a few times. The chain uses TRBV15 and TRBJ2-3, with 9 nucleotides matching TRBD2. From germline, CDR1 is LNHNV and CDR2 YYDKDF (reference sequence). There are 18 residues in the CDR3. V shed 0 bases, J shed 3 bases, and the junction held 10 bases outside the gene matches. For the CDR3, the DNA is TGTGCCACCAGCAGAGATCACGTTTCTAGCGGGAAGACAGATACGCAGTATTTT. This translates into CATSRDHVSSGKTDTQYF.

V is TRBV28 and J is TRBJ1-4; D unclear. Germline V gene sequence: CDR1 MDHEN, CDR2 SYDVKM. V was shortened by 3 bases and J by 4 bases, with 12 bases between the two germline ends. CDR3 size: 15 residues. CDR3 sequence: CASSLYPGDNEKLFF. CDR3 in DNA: TGTGCCAGCAGTTTGTATCCGGGAGATAATGAAAAACTGTTTTTT.

The V call is TRBV10-3, the J call TRBJ1-5; 7 bases map to TRBD1. The CDR3 runs to 14 residues. Looked up from germline, CDR1 is ENHRY and CDR2 is SYGVKD. Losses at the gene ends were 7 bases for V and 1 base for J; bases not matched to a gene: 4. CDR3 in amino acids: CAIKGQASNQPQHF. CDR3 nucleotides: TGTGCCATCAAAGGACAGGCAAGCAATCAGCCCCAGCATTTT.

This chain links TRBV14 with TRBJ1-4; D is perhaps TRBD1 (6 bases). This CDR3 contains 14 residues. Trimming shortened V by 6 bases and J by 5 bases, and 13 bases separated the two germline ends. Germline CDR1 SGHDN, CDR2 FVKESK. In DNA, the CDR3 is TGTGCCAGCAGTAAACAGGGTAAAAATGAAAAACTGTTTTTT. This translates into CASSKQGKNEKLFF.

The chain recombines TRBV19 with TRBJ1-1, with a tentative D call TRBD1 (6 bases). The length of the CDR3 is 14 residues. The germline V gene encodes CDR1 LNHDA and CDR2 SQIVND (reference sequence). V was pared by 3 bases and J by 8 bases, with 16 bases between. The DNA for the CDR3 is TGTGCCAGTAGTATTTCATCGGCCAGGGGAGAAGCTTTCTTT. It encodes CASSISSARGEAFF.

This chain connects TRBV3-1 (or the pseudogene TRBV3-2) to TRBJ2-1; the match to TRBD2 covers 12 bases. Germline V gene data show CDR1 as LGHDT and CDR2 as YNNKEL (reference sequence). The trim removed 4 bases at V and 4 bases at J, leaving 2 bases unmatched. The CDR3 length is 15 residues. This CDR3 reads CASSPTSGGYNEQFF. DNA of the CDR3: TGTGCCAGCAGCCCGACTAGCGGGGGTTACAATGAGCAGTTCTTC.

This clone occurred once. The chain combines TRBV27 with TRBJ1-6; no firm D call. CDR3 length: 15 residues. CDR1 and CDR2 (germline): MNHEY, SMNVEV (reference sequence). The V end was cut by 6 bases, the J end by 2 bases, with 11 bases between. This CDR3 is CASSQREPYNSPLHF. CDR3 DNA: TGTGCCAGCAGCCAACGGGAGCCCTATAATTCACCCCTCCACTTT.

This clone was observed a few times. The chain links TRBV11-3 to TRBJ2-5, with TRBD2 matching 12 bases. CDR1 is SGHNT and CDR2 is YENEEA in the germline V gene. The CDR3 is 14 residues long. V trimming: 5 bases; J trimming: 4 bases; junction bases outside the gene matches: 2. This CDR3 is CASSKGLAGETQYF. CDR3 coding DNA: TGTGCCAGCAGCAAGGGACTAGCGGGAGAGACCCAGTACTTC.

This clone was seen only a few times. The gene calls are TRBV12-3 or TRBV12-4 and TRBJ2-5; the D is unclear. V was pared by 1 base and J by 8 bases, with 11 bases between. This CDR3 contains 13 residues. The CDR3 is CASSLELRGTQYF. In nucleotides, the CDR3 is TGTGCCAGCAGTTTAGAACTCCGTGGTACCCAGTACTTC.

This clone was seen only a few times. The rearrangement joins TRBV6-2 or TRBV6-3 to TRBJ1-6; possible D gene TRBD1, 5 bases. CDR3 size: 15 residues. V lost 7 bases to trimming and J lost 9 bases, with 19 bases between them. The germline V gene encodes CDR1 MNHEY and CDR2 SVGEGT. This chain's CDR3 is CASTPRMPGGSPLHF. CDR3 nucleotides: TGTGCCAGCACCCCGAGGATGCCCGGGGGTTCACCCCTCCACTTT.

CDR3: CASSPTGRETQYF. The CDR3 DNA reads TGTGCCAGCAGCCCGACAGGGCGGGAGACCCAGTACTTC. The gene calls are TRBV11-1 and TRBJ2-5; 7 positions match TRBD1. This CDR3 contains 13 residues. CDR1 and CDR2 from the germline V gene are SGHAT and FQDESV (reference sequence). J was trimmed by 5 bases and V by 5 bases; bases with no gene match: 5.

The genes are TRBV21-1 and TRBJ1-1. TRBV21-1 is given as a pseudogene. CDR3 size: 18 residues. The CDR3 region has the DNA TGTGCCAGCAGCAAATTCATTCGGGGGGCGAGGTGCAACACTGAAGCTTTCTTT. The encoded protein is CASSKFIRGARCNTEAFF.

The gene calls are TRBV28 and TRBJ2-5; perhaps TRBD1 as D (5 bases). V lost 1 base and J lost 5, with 11 bases in between. From germline, CDR1 is MDHEN and CDR2 SYDVKM. The CDR3 consists of 14 residues. The chain's CDR3 is CASSLYSSGETQYF. In nucleotides, the CDR3 is TGTGCCAGCAGTTTATATAGTTCAGGGGAGACCCAGTACTTC.

The CDR3 DNA reads TGTGCCAGCAGCGTAGCTCCTAGCGGGAGAACCGGGGAGCTGTTTTTT. It encodes CASSVAPSGRTGELFF. The chain uses TRBV9 and TRBJ2-2, with TRBD2 matching 10 bases. J lost 5 bases, V lost 0 bases, and 4 bases had no gene match. Germline V gene data show CDR1 as SGDLS and CDR2 as YYNGEE. This CDR3 is built from 16 residues.

The J gene is TRBJ2-6, the V gene TRBV11-2; a possible D gene is TRBD2 (6 bases). V dropped 7 bases and J dropped 4 bases, with 23 bases sitting between them. This CDR3 is 18 amino acids long. CDR1 is SGHAT, CDR2 FQNNGV, per germline. The CDR3 region has the DNA TGTGCCAGCACCCCCTGGGGGTTACGGAGGGACGGGGCCAACGTCCTGACTTTC. As protein: CASTPWGLRRDGANVLTF.

The chain joins TRBV29-1 to TRBJ2-5; 13 nucleotides align to TRBD2. CDR3 length: 14 amino acids. The J segment lost 5 bases and the V segment lost 7 bases, leaving 7 bases of the junction unmatched. The germline CDR1 and CDR2 sequences are SQVTM and ANQGSEA. The chain's CDR3 is CSGLAGGIGETQYF. CDR3 nucleotide sequence: TGCAGCGGACTAGCGGGAGGTATAGGTGAGACCCAGTACTTC. Drawing the rest from reference TRBV29-1 and TRBJ2-5, the complete variable domain is SAVISQKPSRDICQRGTSLTIQCQVDSQVTMMFWYRQQPGQSLTLIATANQGSEATYESGFVIDKFPISRPNLTFSTLTVSNMSPEDSSIYLCSGLAGGIGETQYFGPGTRLLVL.

The V call is TRBV7-2, the J call TRBJ2-7; TRBD2 aligns across 15 bases. The germline gives CDR1 SGHTA, CDR2 FQGNSA. The CDR3 has 16 residues. After removal of 1 base from V and 9 bases from J, the junction contained 7 bases not matched to a gene. CDR3 amino acids: CASSLGTSGGATGQYF. The DNA of the CDR3 is TGTGCCAGCAGCTTAGGGACTAGCGGGGGGGCCACGGGGCAGTACTTC.

The chain carries TRBV5-1 and TRBJ2-7; a possible D gene is TRBD2 (6 bases). This CDR3 spans 13 amino acids. V was pared by 5 bases and J by 5 bases, with 14 bases between. Germline V gene sequence: CDR1 SGHRS, CDR2 YFSETQ. CDR3 loop: CASREGGVHEQYF. The CDR3 DNA sequence: TGCGCCAGCAGAGAGGGAGGCGTCCACGAGCAGTACTTC.